The clone carrying this T cell receptor (beta chain) was found once. What it binds is not known. Time point given: recipient sample about 28 days before transplant, after cytoreduction. Blood collection times were about day -28 and days 30, 100, 180 posttransplant. This specimen comes from a study of T cell clonotyping in hematopoietic cell transplantation. About the study: Recipient samples before transplant were obtained post-cytoreduction.

Generated by immunoSEQ multiplex PCR, the TCRdb table keeps only in-frame clones and is missing some. The table lists about 41,000 clones, around 85% of them singletons, with around 2.9% in the top ten. Overall study findings and caveats: At the given depth, recipient repertoires were over 95% de novo clonotypes. CD4 and CD8 repertoire contributions could not be separated without sorting.

The ends lost 5 bases at V and 1 base at J; junction bases unmatched: 11. The CDR3 contains 16 residues. Germline V gives CDR1 SGHRS, CDR2 YFSETQ. Specimen: peripheral blood mononuclear cells, collected before stem cell transplant. This TCR was recovered from a man aged 55 to 70 with acute myeloid leukemia. Some clones in this sample may be carry-over from other donors' samples. The chain is built from TRBV5-1 and TRBJ2-5, with TRBD2 identical over 7 bases. CDR3 DNA: TGCGCCAGCAGTCCCTCAGGGAGCGGGGTCCAAGAGACCCAGTACTTC. Protein sequence: CASSPSGSGVQETQYF.